This T cell receptor beta chain was observed in a study of cytomegalovirus exposure and HLA in healthy donors. It was with 60 Vbeta and 13 Jbeta primers that the PCR ran. Assay: immunoSEQ multiplex PCR; the TCRdb copy retains only in-frame clones and omits some. The sample has more than 95,000 clones; roughly 79% are singletons. The V gene lost 6 bases and the J gene lost 2 bases, with 5 bases spanning the gap. Germline V gives CDR1 MNHNY, CDR2 SVGAGI (reference sequence). The CDR3 is 11 residues long. Sequenced: PBMCs. The receptor's source is a man in his sixties in good health and CMV-seropositive. This sequence joins TRBV6-6 and TRBJ2-7; no clear D gene. CDR3 bases: TGTGCCAGCAGCCAGGCCTACGAGCAGTACTTC. This translates into CASSQAYEQYF.